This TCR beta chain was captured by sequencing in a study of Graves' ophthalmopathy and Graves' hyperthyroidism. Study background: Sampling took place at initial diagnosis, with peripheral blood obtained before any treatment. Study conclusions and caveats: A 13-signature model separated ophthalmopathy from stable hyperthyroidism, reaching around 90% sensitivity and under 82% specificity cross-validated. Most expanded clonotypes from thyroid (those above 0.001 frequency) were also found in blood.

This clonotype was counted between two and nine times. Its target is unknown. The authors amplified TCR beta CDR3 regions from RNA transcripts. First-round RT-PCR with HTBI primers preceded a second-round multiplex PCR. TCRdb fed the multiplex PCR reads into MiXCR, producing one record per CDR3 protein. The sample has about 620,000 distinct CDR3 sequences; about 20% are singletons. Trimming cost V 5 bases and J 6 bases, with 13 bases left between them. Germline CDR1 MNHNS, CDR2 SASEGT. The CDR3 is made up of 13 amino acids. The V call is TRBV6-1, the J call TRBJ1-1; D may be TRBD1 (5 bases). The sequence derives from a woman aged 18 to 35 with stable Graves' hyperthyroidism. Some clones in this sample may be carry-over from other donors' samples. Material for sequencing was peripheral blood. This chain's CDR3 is CASSRGGLSEAFF. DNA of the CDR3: TGTGCCAGCAGTCGCGGGGGGTTGTCTGAAGCTTTCTTT.